A selection of T cell receptor beta chains follows, all from one sample in a study of Ad26.COV2.S vaccination and SARS-CoV-2 variants. TCRdb's copy holds only in-frame clones and misses some; the assay was immunoSEQ multiplex PCR. Of hundreds of thousands of clones in the sample, approximately 90% were seen once. The sequencing here drew on peripheral blood, taken in a trial of Ad26.COV2.S vaccine versus placebo. These receptors were collected from a person aged 18-65 years who received the Ad26.COV2.S COVID-19 vaccine or a placebo. CDR3s include the opening cysteine and the closing phenylalanine or tryptophan. Each record gives: D gene, clone size, V gene, J gene, CDR3 protein, CDR3 DNA. A D gene is named only where the DNA matches it firmly. Size tells how often a clone was seen (once, few, many) or the class of an expanded clone, and some rows leave it out.

D: NA
size: NA
V: TRBV6-2/TRBV6-3
J: TRBJ2-3
CDR3: CASRRDNTDTQYF
DNA: TGTGCCAGCCGCCGGGACAACACAGATACGCAGTATTTT

D: TRBD1
size: NA
V: TRBV6-2/TRBV6-3
J: TRBJ2-7
CDR3: CASSWTGPYEQYF
DNA: TGTGCCAGCAGTTGGACAGGGCCCTACGAGCAGTACTTC

D: TRBD1
size: NA
V: TRBV19
J: TRBJ1-2
CDR3: CASTPGGATGRGNYGYTF
DNA: TGTGCCAGTACCCCTGGGGGGGCGACAGGGAGAGGGAACTATGGCTACACCTTC

D: NA
size: NA
V: TRBV2
J: TRBJ1-6
CDR3: CASFDRRDSPLHF
DNA: TGTGCCAGCTTCGACAGGAGGGATTCACCCCTCCACTTT

D: TRBD1
size: once
V: TRBV19
J: TRBJ2-3
CDR3: CASTDRGSLTDTQYF
DNA: TGTGCCAGTACCGACAGGGGATCTCTAACAGATACGCAGTATTTT

D: NA
size: NA
V: TRBV5-4
J: TRBJ2-7
CDR3: CASSFRSSYEQYF
DNA: TGTGCCAGCAGCTTTCGGAGCTCCTACGAGCAGTACTTC

D: NA
size: NA
V: TRBV9
J: TRBJ2-1
CDR3: CASSVDGDMGYNEQFF
DNA: TGTGCCAGCAGCGTAGATGGGGACATGGGCTACAATGAGCAGTTCTTC

D: NA
size: NA
V: TRBV1
J: TRBJ1-1
CDR3: CTSSQTVAFF
DNA: TGCACCAGCAGCCAGACCGTTGCTTTCTTT

D: NA
size: NA
V: TRBV28
J: TRBJ1-2
CDR3: CASSLPGGRINGYTF
DNA: TGTGCCAGCAGTTTACCGGGGGGCAGGATTAATGGCTACACCTTC

D: NA
size: NA
V: TRBV4-3
J: TRBJ2-3
CDR3: CASSLDRSDTQYF
DNA: TGCGCCAGCAGCCTCGACAGGTCAGATACGCAGTATTTT

D: TRBD2
size: NA
V: TRBV28
J: TRBJ2-7
CDR3: CASSVDLPLAGGSYYEQYF
DNA: TGTGCCAGCAGTGTAGACCTACCACTAGCGGGGGGCAGTTACTACGAGCAGTACTTC

D: TRBD2
size: few
V: TRBV5-1
J: TRBJ2-7
CDR3: CASSLVPSGAFSYEQYF
DNA: TGCGCCAGCAGCTTGGTTCCTAGCGGGGCCTTCTCCTACGAGCAGTACTTC

D: NA
size: NA
V: TRBV19
J: TRBJ2-5
CDR3: CASSRSPQETQYF
DNA: TGTGCCAGTAGTAGAAGCCCCCAAGAGACCCAGTACTTC

D: NA
size: NA
V: TRBV6-2/TRBV6-3
J: TRBJ1-2
CDR3: CASSHPSLGFYGYTF
DNA: TGTGCCAGCAGCCACCCGAGTTTGGGGTTCTATGGCTACACCTTC

D: TRBD2
size: NA
V: TRBV18
J: TRBJ2-1
CDR3: CASSPLAGGSNEQFF
DNA: TGTGCCAGCTCACCACTGGCGGGGGGGAGCAATGAGCAGTTCTTC

D: NA
size: NA
V: TRBV6-2/TRBV6-3
J: TRBJ2-7
CDR3: CASSYGPNYEQYF
DNA: TGTGCCAGCAGTTACGGTCCAAACTACGAGCAGTACTTC

D: TRBD1
size: NA
V: TRBV7-2
J: TRBJ2-2
CDR3: CASSLARGRDTGELFF
DNA: TGTGCCAGCAGCCTGGCCAGGGGGCGCGACACCGGGGAGCTGTTTTTT

D: NA
size: NA
V: TRBV5-1
J: TRBJ2-3
CDR3: CASSLVPIRTDTQYF
DNA: TGCGCCAGCAGCTTGGTTCCAATTCGCACAGATACGCAGTATTTT

D: NA
size: NA
V: TRBV23-1
J: TRBJ2-3
CDR3: CASGKYYRSNFWDTQYF
DNA: TGCGCCAGCGGCAAGTACTACAGATCAAACTTTTGGGATACGCAGTATTTT

D: NA
size: NA
V: TRBV28
J: TRBJ2-7
CDR3: CASSPLDSYEQYF
DNA: TGTGCCAGCAGTCCACTGGACTCCTACGAGCAGTACTTC

D: TRBD2
size: NA
V: TRBV5-1
J: TRBJ2-5
CDR3: CASSFFWPPSGGGETQYF
DNA: TGCGCCAGCAGCTTTTTTTGGCCCCCTAGCGGGGGCGGGGAGACCCAGTACTTC

D: NA
size: few
V: TRBV6-6
J: TRBJ2-7
CDR3: CASSPGLASYEQYF
DNA: TGTGCCAGCAGTCCTGGCTTGGCCAGCTACGAGCAGTACTTC

D: NA
size: NA
V: TRBV19
J: TRBJ2-7
CDR3: CASTQGGGSSEQYF
DNA: TGTGCCAGTACTCAAGGAGGGGGGTCCTCCGAGCAGTACTTC